The next 16 T cell receptor beta chains were all read from a single sample in a study of control samples from healthy donors and cancer patients. Here immunoSEQ multiplex PCR was the method, and the copy in TCRdb shows in-frame clones only, minus some. The table has about 130,000 clones, roughly 90% seen once. What was sequenced was blood. These receptors were taken from a man between 18 and 35 years old in good health.

The chain is built from TRBV9 and TRBJ1-2; D gene unclear. Germline lookup yields CDR1 SGDLS and CDR2 YYNGEE. The CDR3 totals 15 residues. Trimming took off 4 bases at V and 1 base at J, with 14 bases between the two ends. The CDR3 here is CASSLTAGNNYGYTF. In nucleotides, the CDR3 is TGTGCCAGCAGCCTGACGGCGGGTAATAACTATGGCTACACCTTC.

The rearrangement uses TRBV10-3 and TRBJ2-1; TRBD1 agrees at 7 bases. V trimming: 0 bases; J trimming: 7 bases; junction bases outside the gene matches: 27. Germline assignment: CDR1 ENHRY and CDR2 SYGVKD. The CDR3 sequence is 22 residues long. The CDR3 DNA reads TGTGCCATCAGTGAGTCGATCTCGGGCCCATCAGTAGGGGGCCTATGGGCGAATGAGCAGTTCTTC. It is translated as CAISESISGPSVGGLWANEQFF.

This chain uses TRBV15 with TRBJ1-3, with 9 bases lining up with TRBD1. J was trimmed by 0 bases and V by 1 base; bases with no gene match: 10. This CDR3 has 19 residues. Germline V CDR1 and CDR2: LNHNV, YYDKDF (reference sequence). CDR3 loop: CATSRGPGQGSDSGNTIYF. The CDR3 nucleotides are TGTGCCACCAGCAGAGGTCCGGGACAGGGATCCGACTCTGGAAACACCATATATTTT.

The J gene is TRBJ2-3, the V gene TRBV24-1, with TRBD2 as a possible D gene (6 bases). The V gene lost 9 bases and the J gene lost 0 bases, with 9 bases spanning the gap. Germline assignment: CDR1 KGHDR and CDR2 SFDVKD. The CDR3 loop spans 13 amino acids. In DNA, the CDR3 is TGTGCCACCGCCGGGGGTAGCACAGATACGCAGTATTTT. Translating gives CATAGGSTDTQYF.

This clone has only a few counts. The chain carries TRBV6-1 and TRBJ2-3; 7 bases agree with TRBD2. The CDR3 is 15 residues long. Germline-derived CDR1 and CDR2 are MNHNS and SASEGT. The trim removed 1 base at V and 1 base at J, leaving 2 bases unmatched. This CDR3 reads CASSEVSGGTDTQYF. The CDR3 region has the DNA TGTGCCAGCAGTGAAGTGAGCGGGGGCACAGATACGCAGTATTTT.

The chain has TRBV5-4 and TRBJ1-1, with D hard to call. The CDR3 is made up of 14 amino acids. Germline CDR1 SGHNT, CDR2 YYREEE (reference sequence). The V end lost 0 bases, the J end lost 5 bases, and 11 bases lay between the germline ends. DNA for the CDR3: TGTGCCAGCAGCTTGGGGAGGGAGCGGACTGAAGCTTTCTTT. Translated, it gives CASSLGRERTEAFF.

The chain has TRBV10-2 and TRBJ2-5; the D gene is possibly TRBD2 (7 bases). The CDR3 is made up of 14 amino acids. Looked up from germline, CDR1 is WSHSY and CDR2 is SAAADI. V was cut by 3 bases and J by 9 bases, with 17 bases left in between. The CDR3, as DNA: TGCGCCAGCAGTGAACCCAAGAGGGGGGGGGCCCAGTACTTC. This encodes CASSEPKRGGAQYF.

The gene calls are TRBV10-3 and TRBJ2-5; D uncertain. Trimming took 4 bases from V and 7 from J, leaving 13 bases between them. Looked up from germline, CDR1 is ENHRY and CDR2 is SYGVKD. This CDR3 comprises 13 residues. The CDR3 DNA sequence: TGTGCCATCAGTGCTGGCGGTCTAGGGACCCAGTACTTC. As protein: CAISAGGLGTQYF.

V and J are TRBV19 and TRBJ2-5; D not certain. Germline loops: CDR1 LNHDA, CDR2 SQIVND (reference sequence). V lost 3 bases and J lost 2, with 7 bases in between. The length of the CDR3 is 13 residues. The CDR3 is CASSIMGQETQYF. CDR3 DNA sequence: TGTGCCAGTAGTATTATGGGTCAAGAGACCCAGTACTTC.

This clone was recorded once. The J gene is TRBJ1-1, the V gene TRBV19, with D tentatively TRBD1 (5 bases). Trimming stripped 1 base from V and 6 bases from J, with 15 bases between. Germline V gene data show CDR1 as LNHDA and CDR2 as SQIVND (reference sequence). CDR3 length equals 15 residues. CDR3 amino acids: CASSIAARVRAEAFF. In DNA, the CDR3 is TGTGCCAGTAGTATAGCTGCCAGGGTGCGCGCTGAAGCTTTCTTT.

This sequence joins TRBV9 and TRBJ2-7; 8 nucleotides match TRBD2. Losses at the gene ends were 1 base for V and 2 bases for J; bases not matched to a gene: 5. This CDR3 is built from 15 residues. Looked up from germline, CDR1 is SGDLS and CDR2 is YYNGEE. In nucleotides, the CDR3 is TGTGCCAGCAGCGTACACGGGGGGGACACCTACGAGCAGTACTTC. Residues: CASSVHGGDTYEQYF.

The rearrangement links TRBV6-5 to TRBJ2-7; maybe TRBD1 (6 bases). Trimming took off 6 bases at V and 4 bases at J, with 16 bases between the two ends. The CDR3 is 14 residues long. The germline CDR1 and CDR2 sequences are MNHEY and SVGAGI. The CDR3 region is CASSTTGFGYEQYF. CDR3 coding DNA: TGTGCCAGCAGCACGACAGGTTTCGGATACGAGCAGTACTTC.

The chain joins TRBV2 to TRBJ2-7; D is ambiguous. Trimming pared 6 bases from V and 2 bases from J, leaving 11 bases between. The CDR3 covers 13 residues. Germline-derived CDR1 and CDR2 are SNHLY and FYNNEI. As DNA, the CDR3 is TGTGCCAGCAGGGTCGGCCTCGCCTACGAGCAGTACTTC. Translation gives CASRVGLAYEQYF. Looking up the rest from reference TRBV2 and TRBJ2-7 gives the full variable domain: EPEVTQTPSHQVTQMGQEVILRCVPISNHLYFYWYRQILGQKVEFLVSFYNNEISEKSEIFDDQFSVERPDGSNFTLKIRSTKLEDSAMYFCASRVGLAYEQYFGPGTRLTVT.

V and J are TRBV2 and TRBJ2-7; the match to TRBD1 covers 12 bases. CDR1 and CDR2 (germline): SNHLY, FYNNEI. The CDR3 runs 14 residues. V lost 5 bases, J lost 5 bases, and 4 bases stayed unmatched. The CDR3 nucleotides are TGTGCCAGCAGTCGGGACAGGGGGCCCAACGAGCAGTACTTC. Translating it yields CASSRDRGPNEQYF.

The chain links TRBV5-6 to TRBJ2-7, with TRBD1 matching 8 bases. With V trimmed by 0 bases and J by 6 bases, 5 bases remained unmatched. This CDR3 is built from 14 residues. Germline-derived CDR1 and CDR2 are SGHDT and YYEEEE. CDR3 bases: TGTGCCAGCAGCTTGGGGCAGGGGGCGATCGAGCAGTACTTC. Encoded protein: CASSLGQGAIEQYF.

This chain uses TRBV11-2 with TRBJ1-5, with D uncertain. This CDR3 has 14 residues. Germline assignment: CDR1 SGHAT and CDR2 FQNNGV. The germline V and J ends were trimmed by 5 bases and 2 bases, with 10 bases remaining between them. The CDR3 DNA reads TGTGCCAGCAGCCTAGGCTGGGGCAATCAGCCCCAGCATTTT. This gives the protein CASSLGWGNQPQHF.